This TCR beta chain comes out of a study of response to subunit inactivated influenza vaccine. Findings and caveats of the study: There was a suggestion from the authors that each seasonal influenza vaccination recruits few new T cells.

This clonotype was seen a handful of times. Its antigen is currently unknown. The length of the CDR3 is 16 residues. V lost 1 base and J lost 2; bases outside the gene matches: 3. Germline V gene lookup returns CDR1 MGHDK and CDR2 SYGVNS. TCRdb reanalysed the RT-PCR reads using MiXCR and keeps one entry per CDR3 protein. Here the sample spans about 620,000 distinct CDR3 sequences, approximately 10% being singletons. The same data also contributed to another study, on T cells expressing NK-cell markers. That paper states: 5'RACE template switching built TCR beta cDNA with unique molecular identifiers. Eight donors were sequenced, of whom seven were HCMV-seropositive, while the remaining one was HCMV-seronegative. Sorting was limited to alpha-beta TCR-expressing T cells with an anti-gamma-delta TCR antibody in several experiments. Dominant NKG2C+ clonotypes in a handful of donors made up about 1.0-8% of CD8+ T cells.

The sequenced sample was PBMCs from blood, obtained on the day of vaccination. This sequence originates from a man in his fifties who received an inactivated influenza vaccine. This chain connects TRBV25-1 to TRBJ2-2; TRBD2 matches at 8 bases. The CDR3 reads CASSELRGGNTGELFF. CDR3 coding DNA: TGTGCCAGCAGTGAATTACGGGGGGGAAACACCGGGGAGCTGTTTTTT.